One and the same sample provided the 26 T cell receptor beta chains below, sequenced in a study of cytomegalovirus exposure and HLA in healthy donors (dated by TCRdb to about 2017). Library generation was performed with the immunoSEQ multiplex PCR assay. A mixture of 60 forward primers for TCR Vbeta segments and 13 reverse primers for TCR Jbeta segments was used in the multiplex PCR. The immuneACCESS repertoire file appears here via TCRdb, limited to in-frame rearrangements. These files lack a portion of the clones; in checked studies, under half of the deficit traces to unresolved V genes, and the cause of the others is not known. A total of under 200,000 clones appear in this sample, 55% to 70% of them only once. Around 3% of the sample comes from the top ten. The sample consisted of PBMCs. Every receptor here comes from a woman aged 40 to 50 in good health and CMV-seropositive.

The chain uses TRBV2 and TRBJ2-7, with TRBD1 as a possible D gene (5 bases). The CDR3 is 13 amino acids. Germline CDR1 SNHLY, CDR2 FYNNEI. Trimming took 1 base from V and 11 from J, leaving 15 bases between them. The CDR3 bases are TGTGCCAGCAGTGAAGGGTGGCGGCCAGGGAAGTACTTC. Protein: CASSEGWRPGKYF.

This clone has just one count. The chain recombines TRBV19 with TRBJ2-1, with 10 positions matching TRBD1. This CDR3 region has 16 residues. After removal of 3 bases from V and 8 bases from J, the junction contained 10 bases not matched to a gene. In germline, CDR1 is LNHDA, CDR2 SQIVND (reference sequence). CDR3 nucleotides: TGTGCCAGTAGTATTTGGTCGGGACAGGGGTGGCATGAGCAGTTCTTC. Protein: CASSIWSGQGWHEQFF.

The chain carries TRBV9 and TRBJ2-5; D is possibly TRBD1 (5 bases). This CDR3 has 15 residues. Per germline, CDR1 SGDLS and CDR2 YYNGEE. V was cut by 2 bases and J by 2 bases, with 13 bases left in between. In nucleotides, the CDR3 is TGTGCCAGCAGCGTTAGGGTGGGGCGGCAAGAGACCCAGTACTTC. Protein product: CASSVRVGRQETQYF.

This chain joins TRBV7-2 and TRBJ1-6; TRBD1 is a possible D gene (5 bases). Germline V gene lookup returns CDR1 SGHTA and CDR2 FQGNSA. The V and J ends lost 5 bases and 9 bases respectively, with 17 bases between them. This CDR3 spans 15 amino acids. The CDR3 region is CASSTGNLGGSPLHF. The CDR3 coding sequence is TGTGCCAGCAGCACGGGGAATCTCGGGGGTTCACCCCTCCACTTT. Full variable domain (missing parts from reference TRBV7-2 and TRBJ1-6): GAGVSQSPSNKVTEKGKDVELRCDPISGHTALYWYRQSLGQGLEFLIYFQGNSAPDKSGLPSDRFSAERTGGSVSTLTIQRTQQEDSAVYLCASSTGNLGGSPLHFGNGTRLTVT.

This sequence joins TRBV2 and TRBJ1-6; a possible D gene is TRBD1 (6 bases). With 4 bases removed from V and 8 bases from J, the gap between germline ends came to 15 bases. Germline-derived CDR1 and CDR2 are SNHLY and FYNNEI. This CDR3 has 15 amino acids. The CDR3 protein is CASSVRQVVYSPLHF. In DNA form, the CDR3 reads TGTGCCAGCAGTGTAAGACAGGTAGTCTATTCACCCCTCCACTTT.

V usage is TRBV4-3 and J usage is TRBJ1-5; 7 bases agree with TRBD1. This CDR3 is built from 17 residues. Germline CDR1 LGHNA, CDR2 YSLEER. V was pared by 0 bases and J by 0 bases, with 5 bases of the junction left unmatched. Written as DNA, the CDR3 is TGCGCCAGCAGCCAAGATAGGTCAGGGGGTAGCAATCAGCCCCAGCATTTT. Translating it yields CASSQDRSGGSNQPQHF.

The DNA for the CDR3 is TGTGCCAGCAGGGGAGTTGACCCCGAACCTCACTCTGGAAACACCATATATTTT. Amino acid sequence: CASRGVDPEPHSGNTIYF. V gene TRBV6-9 combines with J gene TRBJ1-3; no definite D call. This CDR3 has 18 residues. V was cut by 6 bases and J by 0 bases, with 21 bases left in between. Germline V gene sequence: CDR1 MNHGY, CDR2 SVAAGI.

This chain links TRBV15 with TRBJ2-1; a weak D match, TRBD2 (5 bases). The germline CDR1 and CDR2 sequences are LNHNV and YYDKDF (reference sequence). The CDR3 runs 15 residues. Trimming took off 0 bases at V and 7 bases at J, with 13 bases between the two ends. The CDR3 is CATSRDHGVGNEQFF. The CDR3 DNA sequence: TGTGCCACCAGCAGAGATCACGGGGTGGGAAATGAGCAGTTCTTC.

This chain joins TRBV19 and TRBJ1-5; 8 nucleotides align to TRBD1. The germline gives CDR1 LNHDA, CDR2 SQIVND (reference sequence). After removal of 8 bases from V and 3 bases from J, the junction contained 6 bases not matched to a gene. CDR3 size: 14 residues. For the CDR3, the DNA is TGTGCCAGTTCTAGGACAGGGATCAATCAGCCCCAGCATTTT. It encodes CASSRTGINQPQHF.

This clone occurred a few times. J is TRBJ2-2 and V is TRBV2; the D is unclear. CDR1 is SNHLY, CDR2 FYNNEI, per germline. Deletions cut 7 bases from V and 7 bases from J, with 10 bases between. The CDR3 consists of 12 residues. In nucleotides, the CDR3 is TGTGCCAGCACGGTACGAGGCGGGGAGCTGTTTTTT. This encodes CASTVRGGELFF.

The chain uses TRBV18 and TRBJ1-4; D unclear. The CDR3 has 16 residues. Germline-derived CDR1 and CDR2 are KGHSH and LQKENI. V gave up 4 bases and J gave up 0 bases, with 12 bases separating them. CDR3 bases: TGTGCCAGCTCACTAACTCAGGTTGCAACTAATGAAAAACTGTTTTTT. Its protein is CASSLTQVATNEKLFF.

This chain connects TRBV28 to TRBJ1-6; TRBD1 aligns across 8 bases. Germline CDR1 reads MDHEN; CDR2 reads SYDVKM. The CDR3 totals 14 residues. The V segment lost 6 bases and the J segment 8 bases; nucleotides outside the gene matches: 6. The DNA for the CDR3 is TGTGCCAGCAGCCGCAGGGGGCTGGATTCACCCCTCCACTTT. Its protein is CASSRRGLDSPLHF.

This chain uses TRBV6-5 with TRBJ2-3; possible D gene TRBD2, 5 bases. Germline CDR1 is MNHEY and CDR2 is SVGAGI. V was pared by 5 bases and J by 9 bases, with 18 bases between. The CDR3 runs to 14 residues. The CDR3 DNA sequence: TGTGCCAGCAGTGATCCACTGACTACTAAGACGCAGTATTTT. This gives the protein CASSDPLTTKTQYF.

The rearrangement uses TRBV7-2 and TRBJ2-7; 8 bases agree with TRBD2. The CDR3 has 18 amino acids. Trimming took 1 base from V and 6 from J; bases not matched to a gene: 17. Per the germline V gene, CDR1 is SGHTA and CDR2 is FQGNSA. The CDR3 loop reads CASSLVVTGGGLPPEQYF. In nucleotides, the CDR3 is TGTGCCAGCAGCTTAGTGGTTACCGGCGGGGGGTTGCCCCCCGAGCAGTACTTC.

This rearrangement joins TRBV10-3 to TRBJ2-1, with D possibly being TRBD1 (6 bases). The germline V gene encodes CDR1 ENHRY and CDR2 SYGVKD. Trimming shortened V by 10 bases and J by 4 bases, and 14 bases separated the two germline ends. CDR3 length: 13 residues. In DNA form, the CDR3 reads TGTGCCACCCGACAGGAAAATTACAATGAGCAGTTCTTC. Protein product: CATRQENYNEQFF.

There are a few counts of this clone. V and J are TRBV10-3 and TRBJ2-7, with TRBD1 identical over 9 bases. Germline trimming cut 6 bases from V and 2 bases from J; bases unmatched to any gene: 5. This CDR3 contains 14 residues. Germline V CDR1 and CDR2: ENHRY, SYGVKD. The CDR3 loop is CAISRDRVTYEQYF. CDR3 in DNA: TGTGCCATCAGCCGGGACAGGGTAACCTACGAGCAGTACTTC.

This chain links TRBV6-6 with TRBJ1-5; 11 bases are shared with TRBD1. CDR1 and CDR2 (germline): MNHNY, SVGAGI (reference sequence). This CDR3 is 15 amino acids long. The trim removed 5 bases at V and 2 bases at J, leaving 2 bases unmatched. This CDR3 is CASSAGQGGNQPQHF. In DNA form, the CDR3 reads TGTGCCAGCAGTGCGGGACAGGGGGGCAATCAGCCCCAGCATTTT.

The chain uses TRBV29-1 and TRBJ2-1; a possible D gene is TRBD1 (5 bases). Germline-derived CDR1 and CDR2 are SQVTM and ANQGSEA. V lost 6 bases to trimming and J lost 4 bases, with 19 bases between them. This CDR3 spans 15 amino acids. CDR3 nucleotides: TGCAGCGTGGGCTCCGCAGGGCTATCATACAATGAGCAGTTCTTC. Encoded protein: CSVGSAGLSYNEQFF.

This clone has just a few counts. The rearrangement joins TRBV7-3 to TRBJ2-3, with 9 bases lining up with TRBD1. CDR1 is SGHTA and CDR2 is FQGTGA in the germline V gene. This CDR3 contains 14 residues. With V trimmed by 4 bases and J by 1 base, 0 bases remained unmatched. The CDR3 protein is CASSWDRGTDTQYF. The CDR3 bases are TGTGCCAGCAGCTGGGACAGGGGCACAGATACGCAGTATTTT.

V gene TRBV27 combines with J gene TRBJ1-5, with D uncertain. The CDR3 runs 16 residues. CDR1 and CDR2 from the germline V gene are MNHEY and SMNVEV (reference sequence). V lost 6 bases and J lost 0, with 15 bases in between. This CDR3 is CASRAQRVNSNQPQHF. CDR3 in DNA: TGTGCCAGCAGAGCCCAAAGAGTGAATAGCAATCAGCCCCAGCATTTT.

This clone showed up just a few times. The gene calls are TRBV6-1 and TRBJ2-7; tentatively, D is TRBD2 (5 bases). Trimming stripped 3 bases from V and 1 base from J, with 13 bases between. The CDR3 has 15 residues. Looked up from germline, CDR1 is MNHNS and CDR2 is SASEGT. CDR3 DNA sequence: TGTGCCAGCAGTGACGTGGGGAGAGGATCCTACGAGCAGTACTTC. This translates into CASSDVGRGSYEQYF.

This chain links TRBV7-2 with TRBJ2-5; D possibly corresponds to TRBD2 (5 bases). The CDR3 is made up of 13 amino acids. Trimming left V 6 bases short and J 6 bases short, with 14 bases between. The V gene's germline CDR1 is SGHTA and CDR2 FQGNSA. The CDR3 bases are TGTGCCAGCAGAAAAGCGGAGGTGCAGACCCAGTACTTC. This translates into CASRKAEVQTQYF.

This clone came up a few times. V gene TRBV2 combines with J gene TRBJ2-2; the match to TRBD2 covers 16 bases. J lost 5 bases, V lost 6 bases, and 6 bases had no gene match. From germline, CDR1 is SNHLY and CDR2 FYNNEI. CDR3 length: 17 amino acids. CDR3 residues: CASRRGTSGGGTGELFF. Written as DNA, the CDR3 is TGTGCCAGCAGGAGGGGGACTAGCGGGGGGGGAACCGGGGAGCTGTTTTTT.

The sample holds a few counts of this clone. V usage is TRBV27 and J usage is TRBJ1-1; unclear D gene. The CDR3 is 11 amino acids. CDR1 is MNHEY and CDR2 is SMNVEV in the germline V gene (reference sequence). The ends were cut back, 5 bases at V and 8 bases at J, with 9 bases in the middle. CDR3 in amino acids: CASSGLAEAFF. In nucleotides, the CDR3 is TGTGCCAGCAGTGGACTGGCAGAAGCTTTCTTT.

This clone was detected only once. The V call is TRBV28, the J call TRBJ2-1, with TRBD2 matching over 11 bases. The CDR3 runs to 16 residues. Looked up from germline, CDR1 is MDHEN and CDR2 is SYDVKM. V was pared by 4 bases and J by 4 bases, with 6 bases of the junction left unmatched. The CDR3 nucleotides read TGTGCCAGCAGTTCAGCTAGCGGGGGGCCGTACAATGAGCAGTTCTTC. Its protein product is CASSSASGGPYNEQFF.

The CDR3 spells CASSLSKMETQYF. For the CDR3, the DNA is TGTGCCAGCAGTTTATCTAAAATGGAGACCCAGTACTTC. The chain joins TRBV28 to TRBJ2-5; D not resolved. The CDR3 has 13 residues. Germline CDR1 reads MDHEN; CDR2 reads SYDVKM. V lost 1 base, J lost 5 bases, and 8 bases lay in between. Full variable domain (remainder filled in from reference TRBV28 and TRBJ2-5): DVKVTQSSRYLVKRTGEKVFLECVQDMDHENMFWYRQDPGLGLRLIYFSYDVKMKEKGDIPEGYSVSREKKERFSLILESASTNQTSMYLCASSLSKMETQYFGPGTRLLVL.